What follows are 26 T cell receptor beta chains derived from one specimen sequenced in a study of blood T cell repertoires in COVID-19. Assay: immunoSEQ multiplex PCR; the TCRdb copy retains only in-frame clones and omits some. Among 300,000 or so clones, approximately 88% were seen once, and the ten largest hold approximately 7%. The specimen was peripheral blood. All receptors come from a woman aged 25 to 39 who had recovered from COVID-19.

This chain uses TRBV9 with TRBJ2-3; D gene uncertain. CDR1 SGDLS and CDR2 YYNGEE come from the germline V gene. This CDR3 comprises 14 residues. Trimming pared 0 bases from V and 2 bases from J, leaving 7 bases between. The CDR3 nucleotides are TGTGCCAGCAGCGTAGACGGTGACACAGATACGCAGTATTTT. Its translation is CASSVDGDTDTQYF.

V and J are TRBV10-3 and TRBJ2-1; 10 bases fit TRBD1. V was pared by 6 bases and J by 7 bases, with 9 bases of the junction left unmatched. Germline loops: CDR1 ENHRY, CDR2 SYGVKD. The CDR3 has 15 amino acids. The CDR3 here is CAIRAMTGGYNEQFF. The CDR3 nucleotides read TGTGCCATCAGGGCGATGACAGGGGGCTATAATGAGCAGTTCTTC.

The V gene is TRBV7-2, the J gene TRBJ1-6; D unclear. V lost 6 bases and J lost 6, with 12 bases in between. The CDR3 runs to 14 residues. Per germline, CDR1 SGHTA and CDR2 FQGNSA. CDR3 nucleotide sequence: TGTGCCAGCAGTAGTAGCGTTGCTAATTCACCCCTCCACTTT. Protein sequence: CASSSSVANSPLHF.

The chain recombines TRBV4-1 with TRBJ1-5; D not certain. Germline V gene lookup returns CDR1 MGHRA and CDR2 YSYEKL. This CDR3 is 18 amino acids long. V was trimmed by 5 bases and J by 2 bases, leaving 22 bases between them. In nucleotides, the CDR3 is TGCGCCAGCAGCAAAGGAGGGCCAGGCGAGGCTGGCAATCAGCCCCAGCATTTT. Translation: CASSKGGPGEAGNQPQHF.

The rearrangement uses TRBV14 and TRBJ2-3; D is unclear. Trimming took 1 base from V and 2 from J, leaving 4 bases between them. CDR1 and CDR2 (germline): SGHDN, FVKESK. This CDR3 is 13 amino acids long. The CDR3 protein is CASSQVATDTQYF. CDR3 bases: TGTGCCAGCAGCCAAGTGGCCACAGATACGCAGTATTTT.

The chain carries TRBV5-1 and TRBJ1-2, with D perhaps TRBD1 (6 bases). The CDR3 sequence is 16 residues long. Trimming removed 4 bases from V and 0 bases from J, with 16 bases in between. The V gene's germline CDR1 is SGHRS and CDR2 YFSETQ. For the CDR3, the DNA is TGCGCCAGCAGCCCCTGGACAGTTCGAGCTAACTATGGCTACACCTTC. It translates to CASSPWTVRANYGYTF.

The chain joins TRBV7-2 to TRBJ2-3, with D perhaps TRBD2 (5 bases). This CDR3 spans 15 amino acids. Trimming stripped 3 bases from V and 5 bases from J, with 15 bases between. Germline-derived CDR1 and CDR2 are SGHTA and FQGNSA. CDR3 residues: CASSFGPIEGDTQYF. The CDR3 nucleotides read TGTGCCAGCAGCTTCGGTCCAATCGAGGGAGATACGCAGTATTTT.

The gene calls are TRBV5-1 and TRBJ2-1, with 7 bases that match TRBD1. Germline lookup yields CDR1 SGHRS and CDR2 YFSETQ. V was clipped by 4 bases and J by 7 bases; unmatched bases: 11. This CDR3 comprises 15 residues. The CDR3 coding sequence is TGCGCCAGCAGCCCCCCCGCGGCAGGGGGTAATGAGCAGTTCTTC. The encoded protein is CASSPPAAGGNEQFF.

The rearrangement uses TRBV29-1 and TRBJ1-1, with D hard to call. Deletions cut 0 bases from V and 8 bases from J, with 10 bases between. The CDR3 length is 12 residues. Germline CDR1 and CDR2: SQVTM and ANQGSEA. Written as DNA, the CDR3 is TGCAGCGTTGAAGATCTGAGTTCCGAAGCTTTCTTT. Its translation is CSVEDLSSEAFF.

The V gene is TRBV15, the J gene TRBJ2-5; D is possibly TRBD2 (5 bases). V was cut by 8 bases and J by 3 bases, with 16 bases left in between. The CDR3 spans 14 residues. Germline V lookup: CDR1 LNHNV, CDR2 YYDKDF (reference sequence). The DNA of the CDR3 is TGTGCCACCGGGAGCTCCGGTGGGAAAGAGACCCAGTACTTC. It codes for CATGSSGGKETQYF.

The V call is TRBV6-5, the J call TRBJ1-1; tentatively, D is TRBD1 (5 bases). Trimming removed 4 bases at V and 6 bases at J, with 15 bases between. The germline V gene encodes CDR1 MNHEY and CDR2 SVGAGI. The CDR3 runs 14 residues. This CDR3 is CASSFDSGVAEAFF. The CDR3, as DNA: TGTGCCAGCAGTTTCGACAGCGGGGTGGCTGAAGCTTTCTTT.

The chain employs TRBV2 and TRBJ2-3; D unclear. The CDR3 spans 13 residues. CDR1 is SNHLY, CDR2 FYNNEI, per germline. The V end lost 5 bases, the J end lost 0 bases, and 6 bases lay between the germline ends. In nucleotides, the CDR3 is TGTGCCAGCAGTTATCTTAGCACAGATACGCAGTATTTT. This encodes CASSYLSTDTQYF.

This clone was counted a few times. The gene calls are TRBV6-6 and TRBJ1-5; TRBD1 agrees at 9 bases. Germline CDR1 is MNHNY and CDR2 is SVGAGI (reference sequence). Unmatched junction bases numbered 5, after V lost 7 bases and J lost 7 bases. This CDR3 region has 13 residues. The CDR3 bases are TGTGCCAGCACTATGACAGGGGGGCAGCCCCAGCATTTT. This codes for CASTMTGGQPQHF.

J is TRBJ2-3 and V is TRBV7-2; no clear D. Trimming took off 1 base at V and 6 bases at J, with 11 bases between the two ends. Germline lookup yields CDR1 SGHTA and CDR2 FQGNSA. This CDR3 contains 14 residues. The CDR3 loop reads CASSLGSAQDTQYF. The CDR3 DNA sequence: TGTGCCAGCAGCTTAGGGTCTGCACAGGATACGCAGTATTTT.

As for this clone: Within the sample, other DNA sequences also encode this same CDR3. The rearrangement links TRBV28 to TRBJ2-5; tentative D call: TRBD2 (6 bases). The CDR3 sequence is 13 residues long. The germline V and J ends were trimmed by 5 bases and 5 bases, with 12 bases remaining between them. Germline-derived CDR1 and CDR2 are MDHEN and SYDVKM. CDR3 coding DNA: TGTGCCAGCAGTCTGGGGGGTACGGAGACCCAGTACTTC. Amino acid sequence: CASSLGGTETQYF.

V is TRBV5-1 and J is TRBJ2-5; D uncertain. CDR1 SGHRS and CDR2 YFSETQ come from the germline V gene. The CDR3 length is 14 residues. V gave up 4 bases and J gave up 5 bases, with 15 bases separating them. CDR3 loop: CASSPQTSTETQYF. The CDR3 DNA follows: TGCGCCAGCAGCCCCCAGACTTCTACTGAGACCCAGTACTTC.

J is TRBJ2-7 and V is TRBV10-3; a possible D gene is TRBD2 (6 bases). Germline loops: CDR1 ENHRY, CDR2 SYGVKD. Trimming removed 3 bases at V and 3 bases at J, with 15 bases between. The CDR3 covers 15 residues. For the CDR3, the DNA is TGTGCCATCAGTGACGGGTCGCGGGGCCTCTACGAGCAGTACTTC. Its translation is CAISDGSRGLYEQYF.

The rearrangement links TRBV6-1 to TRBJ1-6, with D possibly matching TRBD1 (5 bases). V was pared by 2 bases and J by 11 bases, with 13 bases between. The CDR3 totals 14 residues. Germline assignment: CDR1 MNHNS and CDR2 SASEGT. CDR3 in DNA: TGTGCCAGCAGTGAACTGGAGGGGAGGACACCCCTCCACTTT. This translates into CASSELEGRTPLHF.

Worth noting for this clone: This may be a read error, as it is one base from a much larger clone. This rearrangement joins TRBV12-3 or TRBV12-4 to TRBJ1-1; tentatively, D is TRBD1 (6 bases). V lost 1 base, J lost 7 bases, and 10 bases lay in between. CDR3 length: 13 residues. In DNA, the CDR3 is TGTGCCAGCAGTTTAGGACAGGACAGTGAAGCTTTCTTT. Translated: CASSLGQDSEAFF.

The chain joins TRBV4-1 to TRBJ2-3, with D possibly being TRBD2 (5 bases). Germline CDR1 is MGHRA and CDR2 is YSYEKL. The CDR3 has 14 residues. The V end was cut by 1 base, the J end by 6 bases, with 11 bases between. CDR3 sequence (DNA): TGCGCCAGCAGCCAAGGGTCTAGCCCCGATACGCAGTATTTT. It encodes CASSQGSSPDTQYF.

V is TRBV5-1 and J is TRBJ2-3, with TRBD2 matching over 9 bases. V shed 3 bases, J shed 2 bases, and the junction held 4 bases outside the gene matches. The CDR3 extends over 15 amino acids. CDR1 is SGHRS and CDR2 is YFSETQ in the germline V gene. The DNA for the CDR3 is TGCGCCAGCAGCTATGCGGGGGGGCCCACAGATACGCAGTATTTT. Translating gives CASSYAGGPTDTQYF.

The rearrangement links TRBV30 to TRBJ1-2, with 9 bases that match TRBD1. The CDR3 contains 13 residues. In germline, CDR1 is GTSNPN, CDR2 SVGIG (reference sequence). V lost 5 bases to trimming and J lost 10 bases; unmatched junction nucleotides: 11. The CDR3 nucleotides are TGTGCCTGGGGGGTAACGGGACAGGGTGTCTACACCTTC. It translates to CAWGVTGQGVYTF.

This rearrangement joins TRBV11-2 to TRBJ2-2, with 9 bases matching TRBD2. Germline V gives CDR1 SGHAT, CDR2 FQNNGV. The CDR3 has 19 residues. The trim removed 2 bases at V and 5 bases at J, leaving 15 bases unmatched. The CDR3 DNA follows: TGTGCCAGCAGCTTAAGGTTGTCTCGCGGGGGGGCGTTAACCGGGGAGCTGTTTTTT. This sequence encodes CASSLRLSRGGALTGELFF.

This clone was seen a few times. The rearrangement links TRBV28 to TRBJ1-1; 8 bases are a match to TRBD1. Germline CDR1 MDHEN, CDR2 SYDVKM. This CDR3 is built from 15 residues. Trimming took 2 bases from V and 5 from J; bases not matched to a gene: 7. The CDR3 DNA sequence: TGTGCCAGCAGTTTAGGGGCAGGGGGCAGGACTGAAGCTTTCTTT. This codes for CASSLGAGGRTEAFF.

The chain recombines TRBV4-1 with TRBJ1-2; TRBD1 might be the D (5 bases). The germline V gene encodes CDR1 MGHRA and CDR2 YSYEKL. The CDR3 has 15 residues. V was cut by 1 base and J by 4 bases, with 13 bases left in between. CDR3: CASSQGPQGSYGYTF. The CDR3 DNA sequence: TGCGCCAGCAGCCAAGGCCCCCAGGGTAGCTATGGCTACACCTTC.

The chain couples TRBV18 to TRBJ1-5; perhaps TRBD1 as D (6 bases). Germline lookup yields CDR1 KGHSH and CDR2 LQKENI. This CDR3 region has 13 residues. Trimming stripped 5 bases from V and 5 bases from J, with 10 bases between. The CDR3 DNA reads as TGTGCCAGCTCAGAAAACAGGGATCAGCCCCAGCATTTT. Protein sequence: CASSENRDQPQHF.